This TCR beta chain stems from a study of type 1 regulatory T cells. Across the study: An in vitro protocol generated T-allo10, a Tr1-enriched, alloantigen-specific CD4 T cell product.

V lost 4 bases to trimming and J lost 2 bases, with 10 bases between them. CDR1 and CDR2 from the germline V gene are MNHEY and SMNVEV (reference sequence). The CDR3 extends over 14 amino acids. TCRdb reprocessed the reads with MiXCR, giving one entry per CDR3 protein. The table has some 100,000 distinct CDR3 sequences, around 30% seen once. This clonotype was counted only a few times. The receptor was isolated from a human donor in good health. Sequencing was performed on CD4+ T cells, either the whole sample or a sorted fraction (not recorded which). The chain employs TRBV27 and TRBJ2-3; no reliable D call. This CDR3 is CASSYRRDTDTQYF. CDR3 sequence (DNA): TGTGCCAGCAGTTATCGGCGAGACACAGATACGCAGTATTTT.